In this sample, the clone carrying this TCR beta chain turned up many times. The germline V gene encodes CDR1 MNHEY and CDR2 SVGAGI. This CDR3 has 17 amino acids. The V and J ends lost 0 bases and 3 bases respectively, with 18 bases between them. This entry belongs to a study of T cells after yellow fever vaccination. TCRdb called the 5' RACE reads again in MiXCR, with one record for every CDR3 protein. The sample includes 400,000 or so distinct CDR3 sequences, over 5% of them seen just once. Source: PBMCs, taken 5 days after the yellow fever booster vaccination. The rearrangement uses TRBV6-5 and TRBJ2-7; D is unclear. The TCR comes from a man between 25 and 39 years old who received the YFV17D yellow fever vaccine. The chain's CDR3 is CASSYSGDRTPGYEQYF. Here the CDR3 DNA reads TGTGCCAGCAGTTACTCGGGTGACCGCACTCCGGGCTACGAGCAGTACTTC.